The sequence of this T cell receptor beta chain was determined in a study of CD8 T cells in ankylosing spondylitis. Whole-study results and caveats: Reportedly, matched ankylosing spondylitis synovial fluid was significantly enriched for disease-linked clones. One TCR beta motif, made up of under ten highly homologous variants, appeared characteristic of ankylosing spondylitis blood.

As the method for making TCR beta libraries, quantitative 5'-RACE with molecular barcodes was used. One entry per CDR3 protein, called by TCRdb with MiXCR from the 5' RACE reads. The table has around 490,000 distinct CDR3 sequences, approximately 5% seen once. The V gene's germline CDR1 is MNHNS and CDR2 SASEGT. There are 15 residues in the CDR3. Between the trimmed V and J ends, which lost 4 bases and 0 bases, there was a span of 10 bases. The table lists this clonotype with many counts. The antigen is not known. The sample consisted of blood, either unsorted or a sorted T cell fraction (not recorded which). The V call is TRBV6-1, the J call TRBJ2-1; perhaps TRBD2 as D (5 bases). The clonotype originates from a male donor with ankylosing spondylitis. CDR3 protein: CASSGRGLSYNEQFF. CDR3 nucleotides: TGTGCCAGCAGTGGAAGAGGACTCTCCTACAATGAGCAGTTCTTC.